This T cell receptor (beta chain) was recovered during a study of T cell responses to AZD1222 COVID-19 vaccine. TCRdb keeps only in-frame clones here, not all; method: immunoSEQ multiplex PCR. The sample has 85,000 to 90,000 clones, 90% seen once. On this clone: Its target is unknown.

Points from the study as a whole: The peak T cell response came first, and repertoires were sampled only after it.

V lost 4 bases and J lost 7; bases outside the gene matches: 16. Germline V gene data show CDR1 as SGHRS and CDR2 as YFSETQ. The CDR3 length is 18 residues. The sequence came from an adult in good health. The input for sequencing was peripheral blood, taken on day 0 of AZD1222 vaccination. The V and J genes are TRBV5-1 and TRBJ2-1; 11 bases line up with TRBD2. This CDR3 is CASSPGLTTSGRPNEQFF. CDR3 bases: TGCGCCAGCAGCCCAGGCCTAACAACTAGCGGGAGACCAAATGAGCAGTTCTTC.